Each of the 16 T cell receptor beta chains below was sequenced from the same sample in a study of beta chain features in type 1 diabetes. Every bit of the isolated RNA underwent reverse transcription, so sequencing read expressed TCRB transcripts. The method was immunoSEQ multiplex PCR; TCRdb's version includes in-frame clones alone and lacks a portion of them. The table has more than 550,000 clones, over 12% seen once. Study-wide findings and caveats: TCRB CDR3s from Type 1 diabetes patients were moderately but significantly shorter in all four CD4+ subsets.

These TCRs' antigens remain unknown. Sequencing used naive CD4+ T cells from blood. Receptors were obtained from a man aged 18 to 35 with type 1 diabetes.

This clone occurred a few times. Other nucleotide sequences from this sample produce the same CDR3. The chain combines TRBV28 with TRBJ2-7; no clear D. V was cut by 2 bases and J by 3 bases, with 8 bases left in between. The CDR3 has 13 amino acids. CDR1 is MDHEN and CDR2 is SYDVKM in the germline V gene. CDR3 in amino acids: CASSLGSSYEQYF. The CDR3 region has the DNA TGTGCCAGCAGTTTAGGGTCAAGCTACGAGCAGTACTTC.

This clone turned up a few times. The CDR3 sequence is CASSSPGQGIHEQYF. CDR3 in DNA: TGTGCCAGCAGTTCGCCGGGACAGGGGATCCACGAGCAGTACTTC. V and J are TRBV6-5 and TRBJ2-7, with TRBD1 identical over 10 bases. The germline CDR1 and CDR2 sequences are MNHEY and SVGAGI. This CDR3 spans 15 amino acids. J gave up 5 bases and V 4 bases, and 8 bases lay outside the gene matches.

This clone was counted a few times. The chain uses TRBV5-6 and TRBJ1-2; D not certain. V was trimmed by 1 base and J by 12 bases, leaving 10 bases between them. The CDR3 covers 11 residues. Per the germline V gene, CDR1 is SGHDT and CDR2 is YYEEEE. CDR3 coding DNA: TGTGCCAGCAGCTTGAATGCAGCGGACACCTTC. It is translated as CASSLNAADTF.

This chain uses TRBV29-1 with TRBJ2-6; 8 nucleotides align to TRBD2. The junction had 5 bases not matched to a gene; V was cut back by 7 bases and J by 0 bases. Germline CDR1 reads SQVTM; CDR2 reads ANQGSEA. This CDR3 comprises 15 residues. CDR3 bases: TGCAGCGGGCGGGGGGCCGACTCTGGGGCCAACGTCCTGACTTTC. Its translation: CSGRGADSGANVLTF.

This clone was recorded a few times. V and J are TRBV25-1 and TRBJ1-1; the D gene is possibly TRBD1 (6 bases). CDR3 length equals 13 residues. In germline, CDR1 is MGHDK, CDR2 SYGVNS. V was cut by 7 bases and J by 4 bases, with 13 bases left in between. CDR3 bases: TGTGCCAGCAACCTAGGGGGGAGCACTGAAGCTTTCTTT. As protein: CASNLGGSTEAFF.

As to this clone: The same CDR3 is also encoded by other DNA sequences in this sample. The gene calls are TRBV29-1 and TRBJ2-6; a weak D match, TRBD1 (5 bases). The CDR3 consists of 14 residues. Germline CDR1 reads SQVTM; CDR2 reads ANQGSEA. V was shortened by 4 bases and J by 0 bases, with 7 bases between the two germline ends. DNA for the CDR3: TGCAGCGTTGGACAGAACTCTGGGGCCAACGTCCTGACTTTC. Amino acid sequence: CSVGQNSGANVLTF.

V usage is TRBV28 and J usage is TRBJ1-3; D unclear. Trimming cost V 6 bases and J 2 bases, with 11 bases left between them. The germline CDR1 and CDR2 sequences are MDHEN and SYDVKM. The CDR3 consists of 14 residues. The CDR3 region has the DNA TGTGCCAGCAGAACGACATTACCTGGAAACACCATATATTTT. Translation: CASRTTLPGNTIYF.

This clone has just a few counts. The chain is built from TRBV5-6 and TRBJ2-6; D is undetermined. V was clipped by 2 bases and J by 0 bases, with 9 bases between them. Germline V gene lookup returns CDR1 SGHDT and CDR2 YYEEEE. This CDR3 has 16 amino acids. The CDR3 is CASSLTVSSGANVLTF. The CDR3 DNA reads TGTGCCAGCAGCTTAACAGTCTCCTCTGGGGCCAACGTCCTGACTTTC.

The chain couples TRBV7-9 to TRBJ1-2; possible D gene TRBD1, 6 bases. CDR1 is SEHNR and CDR2 is FQNEAQ in the germline V gene (reference sequence). There are 17 residues in the CDR3. Trimming removed 5 bases from V and 0 bases from J, with 19 bases in between. The CDR3 spells CASSPGTQLRTNYGYTF. CDR3 DNA: TGTGCCAGCAGCCCCGGGACACAGCTCAGAACTAACTATGGCTACACCTTC.

This clone was seen only a few times. The chain joins TRBV9 to TRBJ1-1, with 7 bases identical to TRBD1. The germline V gene encodes CDR1 SGDLS and CDR2 YYNGEE. The J segment lost 6 bases and the V segment lost 4 bases, leaving 6 bases of the junction unmatched. The CDR3 length is 13 residues. The CDR3 nucleotides are TGTGCCAGCAGCCAGGGGGTCGTCGCTGAAGCTTTCTTT. Its translation is CASSQGVVAEAFF.

The sample holds a few counts of this clone. The chain employs TRBV30 and TRBJ1-5; D gene ambiguous. This CDR3 comprises 13 residues. Germline CDR1 GTSNPN, CDR2 SVGIG (reference sequence). Trimming pared 2 bases from V and 7 bases from J, leaving 12 bases between. DNA for the CDR3: TGTGCCTGGAGTAGGAGCCCGTACCAGCCCCAGCATTTT. This translates into CAWSRSPYQPQHF.

The V call is TRBV27, the J call TRBJ1-1; D perhaps matches TRBD1 (5 bases). The CDR3 consists of 16 residues. CDR1 is MNHEY and CDR2 is SMNVEV in the germline V gene (reference sequence). V was shortened by 5 bases and J by 1 base, with 17 bases between the two germline ends. Here the CDR3 reads CASSPNRAGTNTEAFF. The CDR3 DNA follows: TGTGCCAGCAGTCCCAATCGGGCAGGGACGAACACTGAAGCTTTCTTT.

This clone has just a few counts. This rearrangement joins TRBV29-1 to TRBJ2-2, with 9 bases identical to TRBD1. Germline CDR1 SQVTM, CDR2 ANQGSEA. The V segment lost 6 bases and the J segment 4 bases; nucleotides outside the gene matches: 3. The length of the CDR3 is 13 residues. In DNA, the CDR3 is TGCAGCGTCTCGGACAGGGGCACCGGGGAGCTGTTTTTT. Its translation: CSVSDRGTGELFF.

The table lists this clone with a few counts. This rearrangement joins TRBV18 to TRBJ2-6; tentative D call: TRBD2 (5 bases). The V end lost 4 bases, the J end lost 2 bases, and 12 bases lay between the germline ends. Germline CDR1 and CDR2: KGHSH and LQKENI. The CDR3 has 16 amino acids. CDR3: CASSHEGRAGANVLTF. Written as DNA, the CDR3 is TGTGCCAGCTCACACGAAGGGAGAGCTGGGGCCAACGTCCTGACTTTC.

This clone was found a few times. The V call is TRBV6-5, the J call TRBJ1-2; D ambiguous. The CDR3 extends over 11 amino acids. Germline V gives CDR1 MNHEY, CDR2 SVGAGI. V lost 10 bases, J lost 4 bases, and 10 bases lay in between. The DNA of the CDR3 is TGTGCCACACGGACGCCCTATGGCTACACCTTC. Amino acids: CATRTPYGYTF.

This chain connects TRBV29-1 to TRBJ2-4; a weak D match, TRBD1 (6 bases). The CDR3 loop spans 14 amino acids. Trimming left V 6 bases short and J 8 bases short, with 20 bases between. In germline, CDR1 is SQVTM, CDR2 ANQGSEA. CDR3 coding DNA: TGCAGCGTGAATCAGGGGCCCCGCGACGACATTCAGTACTTC. It specifies CSVNQGPRDDIQYF.